This TCR beta chain was sequenced for a study of response to subunit inactivated influenza vaccine. Trimming took off 5 bases at V and 1 base at J, with 14 bases between the two ends. The CDR3 consists of 15 residues. Germline V gene lookup returns CDR1 SGHKS and CDR2 YYEKEE (reference sequence). Using its own MiXCR run on the RT-PCR reads, TCRdb lists one record per CDR3 protein. The sample includes roughly 700,000 distinct CDR3 sequences, about 15% of them seen just once. This clonotype was picked up a small number of times. The clonotype comes from a man between 50 and 59 years old who received an inactivated influenza vaccine. Sequencing was performed on PBMCs from blood, taken around 14 days before vaccination. The J gene is TRBJ2-3, the V gene TRBV5-5; D remains unclear. Written as DNA, the CDR3 is TGTGCCAGCAGTATGAAAGCTCTGGGCACAGATACGCAGTATTTT. This sequence encodes CASSMKALGTDTQYF.